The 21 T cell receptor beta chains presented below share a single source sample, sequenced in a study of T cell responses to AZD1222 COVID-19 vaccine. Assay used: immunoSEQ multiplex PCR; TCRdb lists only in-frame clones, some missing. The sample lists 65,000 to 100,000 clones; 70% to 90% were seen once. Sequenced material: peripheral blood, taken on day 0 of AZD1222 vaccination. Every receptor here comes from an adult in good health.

The CDR3 protein is CASSYGTSGTLDEQFF. In DNA form, the CDR3 reads TGTGCCAGCAGCTACGGGACTAGCGGGACCCTAGATGAGCAGTTCTTC. The rearrangement links TRBV6-4 to TRBJ2-1; 13 positions agree with TRBD2. The V segment lost 6 bases and the J segment 8 bases; nucleotides outside the gene matches: 10. In germline, CDR1 is MRHNA, CDR2 SNTAGT. This CDR3 comprises 16 residues.

CDR3 DNA sequence: TGTGCCAGCAGTTACTTTGGCCTGGTGGGGGAAAAACTGTTTTTT. This gives the protein CASSYFGLVGEKLFF. The rearrangement uses TRBV6-5 and TRBJ1-4; D gene unclear. The CDR3 contains 15 residues. V lost 1 base to trimming and J lost 8 bases, with 14 bases between them. The germline V gene encodes CDR1 MNHEY and CDR2 SVGAGI.

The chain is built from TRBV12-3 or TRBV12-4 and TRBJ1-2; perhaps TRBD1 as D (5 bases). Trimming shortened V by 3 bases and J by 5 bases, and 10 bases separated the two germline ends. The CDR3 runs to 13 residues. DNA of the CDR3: TGTGCCAGCAGTTTTCAGGGCCGGTATGGCTACACCTTC. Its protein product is CASSFQGRYGYTF.

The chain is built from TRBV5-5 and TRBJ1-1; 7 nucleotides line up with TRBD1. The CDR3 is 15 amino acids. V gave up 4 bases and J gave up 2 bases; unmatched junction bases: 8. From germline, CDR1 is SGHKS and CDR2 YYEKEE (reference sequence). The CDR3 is CASSRTGVSNTEAFF. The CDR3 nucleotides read TGTGCCAGCAGCCGTACAGGGGTTTCCAACACTGAAGCTTTCTTT.

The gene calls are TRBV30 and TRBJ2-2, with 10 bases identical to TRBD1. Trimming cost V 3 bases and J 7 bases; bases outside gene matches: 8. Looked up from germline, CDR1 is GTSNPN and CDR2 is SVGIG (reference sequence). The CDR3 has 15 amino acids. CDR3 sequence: CAWSPIGQGVGELFF. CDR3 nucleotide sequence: TGTGCCTGGAGCCCGATCGGACAGGGGGTCGGGGAGCTGTTTTTT.

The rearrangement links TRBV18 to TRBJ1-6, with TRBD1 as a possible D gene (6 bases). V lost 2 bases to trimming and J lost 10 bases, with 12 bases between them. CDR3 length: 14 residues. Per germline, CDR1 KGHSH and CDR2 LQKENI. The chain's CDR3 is CASSPGPGGSPLHF. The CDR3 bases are TGTGCCAGCTCACCAGGTCCCGGGGGCTCACCCCTCCACTTT.

The chain's CDR3 is CSVAVRGLDEQYF. CDR3 bases: TGCAGCGTTGCTGTCAGGGGGCTCGACGAGCAGTACTTC. The rearrangement links TRBV29-1 to TRBJ2-7; 8 bases align to TRBD1. CDR3 length equals 13 residues. The junction had 7 bases not matched to a gene; V was cut back by 4 bases and J by 5 bases. The V gene's germline CDR1 is SQVTM and CDR2 ANQGSEA.

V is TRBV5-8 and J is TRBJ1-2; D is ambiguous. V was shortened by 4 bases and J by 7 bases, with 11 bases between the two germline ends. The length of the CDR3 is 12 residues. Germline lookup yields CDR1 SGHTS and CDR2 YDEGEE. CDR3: CASSGSLGGYTF. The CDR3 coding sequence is TGTGCCAGCAGCGGATCCCTCGGTGGCTACACCTTC.

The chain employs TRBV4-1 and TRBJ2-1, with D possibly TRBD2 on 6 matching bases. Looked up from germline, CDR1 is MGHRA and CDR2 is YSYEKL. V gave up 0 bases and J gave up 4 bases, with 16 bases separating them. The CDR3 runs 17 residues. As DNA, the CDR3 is TGCGCCAGCAGCCAAGATTTACCGGGGGTGCCGTACAATGAGCAGTTCTTC. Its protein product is CASSQDLPGVPYNEQFF.

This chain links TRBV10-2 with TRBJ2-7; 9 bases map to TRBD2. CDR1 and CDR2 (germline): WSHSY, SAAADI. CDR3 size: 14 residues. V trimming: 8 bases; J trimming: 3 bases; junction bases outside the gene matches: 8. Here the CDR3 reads CASGRGGALYEQYF. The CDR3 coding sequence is TGCGCCAGCGGGCGGGGGGGAGCCCTCTACGAGCAGTACTTC.

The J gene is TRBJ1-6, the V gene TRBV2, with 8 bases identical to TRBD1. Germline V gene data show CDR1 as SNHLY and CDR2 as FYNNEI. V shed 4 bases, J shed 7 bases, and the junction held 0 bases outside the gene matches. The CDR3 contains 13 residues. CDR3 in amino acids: CASSGQGNSPLHF. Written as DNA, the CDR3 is TGTGCCAGCAGTGGACAGGGGAATTCACCCCTCCACTTT.

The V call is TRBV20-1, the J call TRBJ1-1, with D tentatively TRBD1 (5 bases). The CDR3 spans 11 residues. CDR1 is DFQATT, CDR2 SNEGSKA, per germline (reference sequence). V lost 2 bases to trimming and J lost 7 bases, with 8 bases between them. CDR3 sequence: CSARSGVEAFF. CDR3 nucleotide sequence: TGCAGTGCTAGATCGGGGGTTGAAGCTTTCTTT.

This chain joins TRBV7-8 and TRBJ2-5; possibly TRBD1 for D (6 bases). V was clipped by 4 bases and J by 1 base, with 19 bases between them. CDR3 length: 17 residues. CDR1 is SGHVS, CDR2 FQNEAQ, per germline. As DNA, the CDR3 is TGTGCCAGCAGCTCCCGGGTTCTGACAGGTGGCCAAGAGACCCAGTACTTC. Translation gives CASSSRVLTGGQETQYF.

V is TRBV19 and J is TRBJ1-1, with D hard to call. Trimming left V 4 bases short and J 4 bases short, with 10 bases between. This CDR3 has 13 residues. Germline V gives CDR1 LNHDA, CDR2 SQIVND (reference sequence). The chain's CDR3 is CASSTQKSTEAFF. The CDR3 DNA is TGTGCCAGTAGTACACAGAAATCCACTGAAGCTTTCTTT.

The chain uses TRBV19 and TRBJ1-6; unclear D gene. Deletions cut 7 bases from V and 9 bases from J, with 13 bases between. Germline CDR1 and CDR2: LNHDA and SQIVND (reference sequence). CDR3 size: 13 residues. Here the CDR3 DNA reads TGTGCCAGTACCGGAGTCCCCACTTCACCCCTCCACTTT. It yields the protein CASTGVPTSPLHF.

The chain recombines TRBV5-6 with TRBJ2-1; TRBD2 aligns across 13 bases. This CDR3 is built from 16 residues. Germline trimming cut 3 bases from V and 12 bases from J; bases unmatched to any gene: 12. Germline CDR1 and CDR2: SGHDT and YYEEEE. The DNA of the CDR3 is TGTGCCAGCAGCTGGAGGACTAGCGGGGGCCTCAAATGGCAGTTCTTC. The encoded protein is CASSWRTSGGLKWQFF.

This CDR3 is CAISAGLAGGREQFF. The CDR3 DNA is TGTGCCATCAGTGCCGGGCTAGCGGGGGGGAGGGAGCAGTTCTTC. The gene calls are TRBV10-3 and TRBJ2-1, with 12 positions matching TRBD2. Germline trimming cut 4 bases from V and 10 bases from J; bases unmatched to any gene: 8. Germline loops: CDR1 ENHRY, CDR2 SYGVKD. This CDR3 is built from 15 residues.

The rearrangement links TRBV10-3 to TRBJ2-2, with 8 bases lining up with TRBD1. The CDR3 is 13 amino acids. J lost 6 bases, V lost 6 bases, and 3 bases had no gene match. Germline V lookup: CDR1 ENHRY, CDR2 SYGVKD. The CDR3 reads CAISPTGAGELFF. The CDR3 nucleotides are TGTGCCATCAGCCCGACAGGGGCCGGGGAGCTGTTTTTT.

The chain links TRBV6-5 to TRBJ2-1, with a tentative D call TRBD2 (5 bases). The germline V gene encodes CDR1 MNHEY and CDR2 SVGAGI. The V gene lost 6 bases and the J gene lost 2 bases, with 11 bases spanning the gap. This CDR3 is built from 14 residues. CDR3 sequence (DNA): TGTGCCAGCAGGAGGGTGGGCACCTACAATGAGCAGTTCTTC. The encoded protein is CASRRVGTYNEQFF.

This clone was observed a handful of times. This chain's CDR3 is CASKQMNTEAFF. CDR3 in DNA: TGTGCCAGTAAGCAAATGAACACTGAAGCTTTCTTT. The chain couples TRBV19 to TRBJ1-1; D is uncertain. The CDR3 spans 12 residues. Trimming left V 7 bases short and J 0 bases short, with 6 bases between. Germline loops: CDR1 LNHDA, CDR2 SQIVND (reference sequence).

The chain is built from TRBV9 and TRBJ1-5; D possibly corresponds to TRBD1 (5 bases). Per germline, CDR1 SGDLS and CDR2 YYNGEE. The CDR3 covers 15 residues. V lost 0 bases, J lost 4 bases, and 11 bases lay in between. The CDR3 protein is CASSVGGGVNQPQHF. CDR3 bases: TGTGCCAGCAGCGTAGGGGGGGGAGTAAATCAGCCCCAGCATTTT.